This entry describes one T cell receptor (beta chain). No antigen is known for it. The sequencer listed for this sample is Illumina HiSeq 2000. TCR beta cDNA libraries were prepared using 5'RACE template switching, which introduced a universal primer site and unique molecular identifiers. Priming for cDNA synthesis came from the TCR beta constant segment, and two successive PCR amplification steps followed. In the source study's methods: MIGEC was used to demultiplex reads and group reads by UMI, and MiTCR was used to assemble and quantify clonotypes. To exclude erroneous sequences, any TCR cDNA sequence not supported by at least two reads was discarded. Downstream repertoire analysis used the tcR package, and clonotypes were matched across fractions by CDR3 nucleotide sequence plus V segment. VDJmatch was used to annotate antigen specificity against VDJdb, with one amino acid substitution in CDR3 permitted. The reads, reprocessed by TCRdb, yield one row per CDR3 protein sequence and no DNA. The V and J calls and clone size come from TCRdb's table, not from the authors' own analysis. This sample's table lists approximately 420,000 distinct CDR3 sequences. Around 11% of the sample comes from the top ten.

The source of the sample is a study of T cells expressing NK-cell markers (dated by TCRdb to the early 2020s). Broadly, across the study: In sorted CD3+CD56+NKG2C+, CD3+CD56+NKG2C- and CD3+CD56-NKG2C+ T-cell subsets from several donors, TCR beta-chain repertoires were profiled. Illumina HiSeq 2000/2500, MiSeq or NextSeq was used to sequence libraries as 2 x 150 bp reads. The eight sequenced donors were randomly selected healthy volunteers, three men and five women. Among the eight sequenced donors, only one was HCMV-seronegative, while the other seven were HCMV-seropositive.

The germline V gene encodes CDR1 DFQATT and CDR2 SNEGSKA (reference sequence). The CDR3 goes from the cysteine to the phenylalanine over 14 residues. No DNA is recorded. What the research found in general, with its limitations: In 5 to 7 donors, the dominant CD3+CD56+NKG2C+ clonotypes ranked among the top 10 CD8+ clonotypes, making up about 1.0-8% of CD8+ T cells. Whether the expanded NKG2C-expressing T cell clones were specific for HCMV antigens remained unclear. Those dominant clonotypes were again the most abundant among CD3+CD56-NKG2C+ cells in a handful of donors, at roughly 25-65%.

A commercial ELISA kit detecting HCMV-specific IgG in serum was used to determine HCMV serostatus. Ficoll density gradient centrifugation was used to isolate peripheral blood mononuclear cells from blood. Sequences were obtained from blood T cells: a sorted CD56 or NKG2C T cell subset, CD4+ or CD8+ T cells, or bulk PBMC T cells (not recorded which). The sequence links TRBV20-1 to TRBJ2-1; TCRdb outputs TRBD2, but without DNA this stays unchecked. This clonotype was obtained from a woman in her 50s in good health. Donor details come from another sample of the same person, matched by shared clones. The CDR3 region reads CSARASGPLDEQFF.